This T cell receptor (beta chain) was sequenced during a study of cytomegalovirus exposure and HLA in healthy donors. Broader study findings: Among donors in an Asian-associated ancestry cluster, a later analysis reportedly found fewer N-insertions than the approximately 700-donor mean. As a later analysis showed, a missense DCLRE1C variant was linked to trimming of TCR beta V- and J-genes. The CMV antigen specificity of a few CMV-associated chains was confirmed through in vitro analysis.

A remark on this clone: Its specificity is not known.

J was trimmed by 4 bases and V by 4 bases; bases with no gene match: 6. The CDR3 totals 14 residues. Looked up from germline, CDR1 is SQVTM and CDR2 is ANQGSEA. PCR amplification relied on 60 Vbeta primers (plus 13 Jbeta primers). TCRdb's table, derived via immunoSEQ multiplex PCR, lists solely in-frame clones and lacks some. The sample has tens of thousands of clones, 78% seen once. The chain uses TRBV29-1 and TRBJ1-4; 7 nucleotides match TRBD1. The receptor was isolated from a male donor in good health and CMV-seropositive. Sequenced sample: PBMCs. In DNA form, the CDR3 reads TGCAGCGTTGGTCGCGGGACAGATAATGAAAAACTGTTTTTT. Translation: CSVGRGTDNEKLFF.